The 22 T cell receptor beta chains in this list originate from one sample, sequenced in a study of regulatory T cells in long-lasting Graves disease. Indicated time point: persistent/refractory GD, antithyroid drugs over 5 years with positive TRAb. Extracted RNA from PBMCs served as the source of the TCR library. The TCR beta library used iRepertoire HTBI primers with Arm-PCR amplification of CDR3. TCRdb reanalysed the multiplex PCR reads using MiXCR and keeps one entry per CDR3 protein. This table holds over 650,000 distinct CDR3 sequences, 30% found once. Here the sequenced sample was peripheral blood mononuclear cells (PBMCs), taken when the disease was refractory, from a patient treated with antithyroid drugs. All receptors come from a female donor with Graves disease.

The gene calls are TRBV20-1 and TRBJ1-5, with 12 nucleotides matching TRBD1. The CDR3 runs 15 residues. CDR1 is DFQATT and CDR2 is SNEGSKA in the germline V gene (reference sequence). Losses at the gene ends were 5 bases for V and 6 bases for J; bases not matched to a gene: 8. The CDR3, as DNA: TGCAGTGCTGCGCTGGGACAGGGGGCATCTCAGCCCCAGCATTTT. This sequence encodes CSAALGQGASQPQHF.

This clonotype was counted many times. The V and J genes are TRBV28 and TRBJ2-5, with 7 bases fitting TRBD2. With V trimmed by 6 bases and J by 0 bases, 7 bases remained unmatched. Germline V gene sequence: CDR1 MDHEN, CDR2 SYDVKM. This CDR3 spans 15 amino acids. The CDR3 reads CASSPQTSNQETQYF. The CDR3 DNA reads as TGTGCCAGCAGCCCCCAGACTAGCAACCAAGAGACCCAGTACTTC.

This clonotype was seen many times. The chain recombines TRBV12-3 or TRBV12-4 with TRBJ2-2; tentatively, D is TRBD1 (5 bases). This CDR3 comprises 13 residues. The V end was cut by 2 bases, the J end by 4 bases, with 5 bases between. CDR3 region: CASSLRGTGELFF. The CDR3 DNA sequence: TGTGCCAGCAGTTTAAGGGGCACCGGGGAGCTGTTTTTT.

This chain uses TRBV7-2 with TRBJ1-6; tentatively, D is TRBD1 (5 bases). This CDR3 contains 15 residues. Trimming left V 1 base short and J 8 bases short, with 12 bases between. CDR1 and CDR2 (germline): SGHTA, FQGNSA. The CDR3 nucleotides are TGTGCCAGCAGCTTAGAGGCGGGGCGAGATTCACCCCTCCACTTT. Encoded protein: CASSLEAGRDSPLHF.

This clonotype was seen a handful of times. V is TRBV15 and J is TRBJ1-1; no clear D gene. With 0 bases removed from V and 2 bases from J, the gap between germline ends came to 7 bases. The CDR3 extends over 14 amino acids. Germline V lookup: CDR1 LNHNV, CDR2 YYDKDF (reference sequence). CDR3 coding DNA: TGTGCCACCAGCAGAGATAACAGAAACACTGAAGCTTTCTTT. It yields the protein CATSRDNRNTEAFF.

This clonotype was detected only a few times. The gene calls are TRBV6-5 and TRBJ2-7; D remains unclear. V lost 2 bases, J lost 1 base, and 9 bases lay in between. The germline gives CDR1 MNHEY, CDR2 SVGAGI. This CDR3 comprises 14 residues. CDR3 residues: CASSYDRVSYEQYF. The CDR3 nucleotides read TGTGCCAGCAGTTACGATAGAGTATCCTACGAGCAGTACTTC.

The sample holds many counts of this clonotype. The CDR3 DNA reads as TGTGCCAGCAGCTTTGGGACAGGGGCGAACTATGGCTACACCTTC. The encoded protein is CASSFGTGANYGYTF. The gene calls are TRBV7-9 and TRBJ1-2; 10 nucleotides align to TRBD1. Germline V CDR1 and CDR2: SEHNR, FQNEAQ (reference sequence). CDR3 length: 15 amino acids. The V and J ends lost 3 bases and 2 bases, in that order; junction bases with no gene match: 3. Supplemented by reference TRBV7-9 and TRBJ1-2, the full variable domain reads DTGVSQNPRHKITKRGQNVTFRCDPISEHNRLYWYRQTLGQGPEFLTYFQNEAQLEKSRLLSDRFSAERPKGSFSTLEIQRTEQGDSAMYLCASSFGTGANYGYTFGSGTRLTVV.

V is TRBV5-1 and J is TRBJ2-7; TRBD2 agrees at 13 bases. V gave up 5 bases and J gave up 5 bases; unmatched junction bases: 7. CDR1 is SGHRS, CDR2 YFSETQ, per germline. This CDR3 contains 15 residues. The CDR3 sequence: CASSQLAGGPNEQYF. CDR3 sequence (DNA): TGCGCCAGCAGTCAACTAGCGGGAGGGCCGAACGAGCAGTACTTC.

The CDR3 nucleotides are TGTGCCAGCACTTTGGGACTAGCGGGAGGGGCTGAGCAGTTCTTC. Protein sequence: CASTLGLAGGAEQFF. V is TRBV2 and J is TRBJ2-1; TRBD2 matches at 16 bases. The CDR3 has 15 amino acids. Germline CDR1 reads SNHLY; CDR2 reads FYNNEI. Trimming cost V 7 bases and J 9 bases; bases outside gene matches: 6.

This chain uses TRBV28 with TRBJ2-7; 8 bases are a match to TRBD2. Germline CDR1 is MDHEN and CDR2 is SYDVKM. After removal of 3 bases from V and 0 bases from J, the junction contained 7 bases not matched to a gene. CDR3 length: 16 residues. This CDR3 reads CASSFFLAGVSYEQYF. In DNA form, the CDR3 reads TGTGCCAGCAGTTTCTTTCTAGCGGGTGTCTCCTACGAGCAGTACTTC.

This chain's CDR3 is CSAPDRGGNQPQHF. For the CDR3, the DNA is TGCAGTGCTCCGGACAGGGGGGGCAATCAGCCCCAGCATTTT. The chain joins TRBV20-1 to TRBJ1-5, with TRBD1 matching 10 bases. The CDR3 has 14 residues. Germline loops: CDR1 DFQATT, CDR2 SNEGSKA (reference sequence). After removal of 5 bases from V and 2 bases from J, the junction contained 3 bases not matched to a gene.

The rearrangement links TRBV2 to TRBJ2-7; TRBD2 matches at 8 bases. Germline CDR1 SNHLY, CDR2 FYNNEI. This CDR3 has 12 amino acids. With V trimmed by 6 bases and J by 6 bases, 4 bases remained unmatched. In DNA form, the CDR3 reads TGTGCCAGCAGCCAAAGCGGGAGCGAGCAGTACTTC. Translation gives CASSQSGSEQYF.

This clonotype has at least ten counts. This rearrangement joins TRBV28 to TRBJ1-1; 7 bases line up with TRBD1. In germline, CDR1 is MDHEN, CDR2 SYDVKM. Trimming at V came to 7 bases and at J to 3 bases, leaving 11 bases not matched to a gene. The CDR3 is made up of 15 amino acids. The CDR3 nucleotides are TGTGCCAGCACCCAGGGGGGGCGGAAGGACACTGAAGCTTTCTTT. It is translated as CASTQGGRKDTEAFF.

This clonotype was counted between two and nine times. This rearrangement joins TRBV19 to TRBJ2-7, with D unclear. The CDR3 is 13 residues long. Germline V gene sequence: CDR1 LNHDA, CDR2 SQIVND (reference sequence). Between the trimmed V and J ends, which lost 3 bases and 2 bases, there was a span of 8 bases. The CDR3 sequence: CASSIRTAYEQYF. The CDR3 nucleotides read TGTGCCAGTAGTATCCGGACGGCCTACGAGCAGTACTTC.

This clonotype was seen ten or more times. V usage is TRBV6-1 and J usage is TRBJ1-1; 8 bases fit TRBD1. Germline CDR1 MNHNS, CDR2 SASEGT. The CDR3 has 18 amino acids. The J segment lost 0 bases and the V segment lost 0 bases, leaving 9 bases of the junction unmatched. This CDR3 is CASSEAAGGGTMNTEAFF. In DNA, the CDR3 is TGTGCCAGCAGTGAAGCGGCAGGGGGCGGGACCATGAACACTGAAGCTTTCTTT.

A few counts support this clonotype. This sequence joins TRBV6-5 and TRBJ1-1; possibly TRBD1 for D (6 bases). The CDR3 has 12 amino acids. With 2 bases removed from V and 8 bases from J, the gap between germline ends came to 9 bases. Germline values: CDR1 MNHEY, CDR2 SVGAGI. CDR3: CASSYDRREAFF. CDR3 nucleotide sequence: TGTGCCAGCAGTTACGACAGGAGAGAAGCTTTCTTT.

The V and J genes are TRBV20-1 and TRBJ1-1; 7 positions match TRBD1. The J segment lost 0 bases and the V segment lost 5 bases, leaving 12 bases of the junction unmatched. Per the germline V gene, CDR1 is DFQATT and CDR2 is SNEGSKA (reference sequence). The CDR3 spans 16 residues. The chain's CDR3 is CSAGAYWTGLNTEAFF. CDR3 DNA: TGCAGTGCTGGAGCCTATTGGACAGGACTGAACACTGAAGCTTTCTTT.

The rearrangement links TRBV30 to TRBJ2-7, with 7 bases lining up with TRBD1. The CDR3 contains 15 residues. V lost 1 base, J lost 4 bases, and 10 bases stayed unmatched. CDR1 is GTSNPN and CDR2 is SVGIG in the germline V gene (reference sequence). The CDR3 sequence is CAWSDSDRAAYEQYF. The DNA of the CDR3 is TGTGCCTGGAGTGATTCCGACAGGGCAGCGTACGAGCAGTACTTC.

The J gene is TRBJ1-1, the V gene TRBV6-2 or TRBV6-3, with unresolved D. Germline CDR1 is MNHEY and CDR2 is SVGEGT. This CDR3 spans 14 amino acids. Trimming removed 2 bases at V and 4 bases at J, with 11 bases between. The CDR3 region is CASSYPGLITEAFF. In nucleotides, the CDR3 is TGTGCCAGCAGTTACCCAGGACTGATCACTGAAGCTTTCTTT.

This clonotype has only one observation. Relative to the germline gene, one junction end is altered; a read error may explain this. The chain couples TRBV20-1 to TRBJ2-3; 10 nucleotides agree with TRBD2. Germline CDR1 DFQATT, CDR2 SNEGSKA (reference sequence). This CDR3 contains 15 residues. CDR3: CRARNPSGSGDTQYF. CDR3 bases: TGCAGAGCTAGAAACCCTAGCGGGAGTGGAGATACGCAGTATTTT.

V is TRBV6-2 or TRBV6-3 and J is TRBJ2-3, with TRBD2 matching over 11 bases. CDR3 size: 20 residues. Germline V lookup: CDR1 MNHEY, CDR2 SVGEGT. The ends lost 6 bases at V and 1 base at J; junction bases unmatched: 18. This CDR3 is CASSPRIGLAGGIRTDTQYF. CDR3 in DNA: TGTGCCAGCAGCCCCAGGATAGGGCTAGCGGGAGGAATCCGCACAGATACGCAGTATTTT.

In its sample, this clonotype was seen many times. The DNA for the CDR3 is TGTGCCAGCAGGGGGGTCCCGACGGAGCCCCAGCATTTT. Translating it yields CASRGVPTEPQHF. The rearrangement joins TRBV12-3 or TRBV12-4 to TRBJ1-5, with a weak D call TRBD1 (5 bases). This CDR3 is built from 13 residues. V shed 6 bases and J shed 8 bases, with 14 bases lying between them.